This T cell receptor beta chain comes out of a study of blood T cell repertoires in COVID-19 (dated by TCRdb to the early 2020s). As for the study more broadly: Samples from collaborators originated in the United States, Italy and Spain and spanned both the acute and convalescent phases of COVID-19. A de-identified subject ID, COVID-19 status, age in years and sex were almost always included in the sample metadata. The samples were drawn from two sources: the first 160 participants of the ongoing ImmuneRACE study, and 1,000 to 1,500 subjects contributed by 6 global collaborators. Deeply sampled blood TCRbeta repertoires from subjects exposed to, actively infected with, or recovered from COVID-19 were included in the dataset. The prospective study material was composed of cDNA or gDNA derived from T cells, B-cell-depleted T cells, or PBMCs. Where available, HLA class I and class II types were obtained from metadata supplied by the sample provider rather than from assay-based typing. The repertoires were released in a freely available public database meant as a resource for research on the immune response to SARS-CoV-2. What the study reported, not specific to this receptor: The quantity of clinical and demographic metadata differed by source and by participant and was supplied without curation.

Another Seattle source contributed samples from volunteer blood donors who had recovered from COVID-19. Whole blood was collected in K2EDTA tubes by collaborating institutions according to the institutions' own protocols. For TCRbeta analysis, collaborators shipped samples in one of three forms: frozen whole blood, isolated PBMCs, or DNA extracted from either of those sample types. Concerning this clone itself: It has no known antigen specificity. No much larger clonotype is one base removed from it; base qualities were not supplied.

TCRbeta CDR3 regions were amplified from genomic DNA by means of the immunoSEQ Assay, a bias-controlled multiplex PCR. The original pipeline was this. Within the assay, amplification of reference gene primers was used to estimate how many nucleated cells each sample contained. To quantify the absolute abundance of each unique TCRbeta CDR3 rearrangement, sequence reads were collapsed and filtered. For each sample, productive Simpson clonality was calculated as the square root of Simpson's diversity index across productive rearrangements. Not all clones reach the TCRdb copy of this immuneACCESS table, which keeps in-frame sequences only. Checked studies attribute under half of the gap to unresolved V genes and leave the rest unexplained. The V and J calls and clone size come from that table; D and trimming were worked out from the DNA. The table for this sample lists approximately 200,000 clones; 84% of them were counted only once. The ten biggest clones cover 4% to 6% of the sample.

Inclusive of the bounding cysteine and phenylalanine, the CDR3 is 17 residues long. Of all the DNA, just the CDR3 is kept, 51 bases in frame from base 1. From a lookup of the germline V gene, CDR1 and CDR2 are LGHNA and YNFKEQ. The germline V end is reduced by 0 bases and the J end by 7 bases; junction bases left unmatched: 14. Material for sequencing was peripheral blood. The chain is assembled from TRBV4-2 and TRBJ2-7, with 8 bases aligning to TRBD2. The receptor was isolated from a woman aged 60-70 years who had recovered from COVID-19. Here is the DNA: TGTGCCAGCAGCCAAGATCTAAGCGGGGGACCACGGGGTGAGCAGTACTTC. This codes for CASSQDLSGGPRGEQYF.